This passage covers 2 T cell receptor beta chains from one sample sequenced in a study of T cell responses to AZD1222 COVID-19 vaccine. TCRdb keeps only in-frame clones here, not all; method: immunoSEQ multiplex PCR. In the table there are tens of thousands of clones, about 82% of which are singletons. The sample was peripheral blood, taken on day 0 of AZD1222 vaccination. The source of these receptors is an adult in good health.

The V and J genes are TRBV7-2 and TRBJ1-2; the D is unclear. The V gene's germline CDR1 is SGHTA and CDR2 FQGNSA. The CDR3 extends over 13 amino acids. Trimming removed 2 bases from V and 0 bases from J, with 4 bases in between. CDR3 coding DNA: TGTGCCAGCAGCTTAATAGCTAACTATGGCTACACCTTC. This codes for CASSLIANYGYTF.

J is TRBJ2-2 and V is TRBV4-1; D remains unclear. This CDR3 spans 16 amino acids. Germline V gene sequence: CDR1 MGHRA, CDR2 YSYEKL. With 4 bases removed from V and 0 bases from J, the gap between germline ends came to 12 bases. CDR3 DNA: TGCGCCAGCAGCCGGACGCGGACGGCGAACACCGGGGAGCTGTTTTTT. Protein: CASSRTRTANTGELFF.